This is a list of T cell receptor beta chains from one sample in a study of shared clonotypes between healthy human individuals. Sequenced by immunoSEQ multiplex PCR; TCRdb stores in-frame clones only, minus some. The sample holds about 660,000 clones, around two thirds seen once. The sample consisted of memory CD4+ T cells sorted from blood. These receptors were obtained from a woman in her 30s in good health. Each CDR3 is given with its conserved first and last residue. A D gene is named only where the DNA matches it firmly. The listing skips clone size in some rows; elsewhere it reads once, few, many or a size class.

clone_size d_call j_call v_call cdr3_aa cdr3_nt
many - TRBJ2-1 TRBV20-1 CSVGSYNEQFF TGCAGTGTTGGGTCCTACAATGAGCAGTTCTTC
- TRBD2 TRBJ2-7 TRBV5-1 CASSFLAETYEQYF TGCGCCAGCAGCTTCCTAGCGGAGACATACGAGCAGTACTTC
- - TRBJ1-1 TRBV6-6 CASSYSVGGAAFF TGTGCCAGCAGTTACTCCGTCGGGGGTGCGGCTTTCTTT
many TRBD1 TRBJ1-2 TRBV28 CASSAHPRGAGYGYTF TGTGCCAGCAGTGCCCATCCCAGGGGGGCCGGCTATGGCTACACCTTC
- - TRBJ2-7 TRBV5-4 CATPPLLGGPHEQYF TGTGCCACCCCCCCCCTACTTGGGGGTCCCCACGAGCAGTACTTC
- TRBD1 TRBJ2-7 TRBV7-2 CASSPGQGREQYF TGTGCCAGCAGCCCAGGACAGGGGCGCGAGCAGTACTTC
- - TRBJ1-2 TRBV18 CASSPVFWYGYTF TGTGCCAGCTCACCTGTCTTTTGGTATGGCTACACCTTC
few - TRBJ2-2 TRBV27 CASSPSGQVLELFF TGTGCCAGCAGTCCCTCCGGGCAGGTTCTGGAGCTGTTTTTT
- - TRBJ2-3 TRBV5-4 CASSPGLAVRDTQYF TGTGCCAGCAGCCCCGGGCTAGCCGTAAGAGATACGCAGTATTTT
once - TRBJ1-1 TRBV2 CASRGDRNTEAFF TGTGCCAGCAGGGGAGACAGAAACACTGAAGCTTTCTTT
- - TRBJ2-1 TRBV19 CASRRLGSGGEQFF TGTGCCAGTAGACGACTAGGATCAGGTGGTGAGCAGTTCTTC
- - TRBJ2-7 TRBV28 CASSIRGHSSYEQYF TGTGCCAGCAGCATCAGGGGTCACAGCTCCTACGAGCAGTACTTC
- TRBD1 TRBJ2-2 TRBV18 CASSPRQGDTGELFF TGTGCCAGCTCACCACGACAGGGGGACACCGGGGAGCTGTTTTTT
- - TRBJ2-5 TRBV5-5 CASSLVAGTETQYF TGTGCCAGCAGCTTGGTGGCAGGGACGGAGACCCAGTACTTC
- - TRBJ1-5 TRBV19 CASSTAGTLNQPQHF TGTGCCAGTAGCACCGCCGGGACATTGAATCAGCCCCAGCATTTT
- - TRBJ1-2 TRBV5-4 CASSPGGSNYGYTF TGTGCCAGCAGCCCCGGCGGCAGTAACTATGGCTACACCTTC
- TRBD1 TRBJ2-2 TRBV10-1 CASSERTGSGELFF TGCGCCAGCAGTGAACGGACAGGGTCCGGGGAGCTGTTTTTT
- TRBD2 TRBJ2-1 TRBV5-1 CASGEGEVNEQFF TGCGCCAGCGGGGAGGGTGAGGTGAATGAGCAGTTCTTC
- TRBD1 TRBJ1-5 TRBV19 CASSGDRSRDISNQPQHF TGTGCCAGTAGTGGGGACAGAAGCCGAGATATTAGCAATCAGCCCCAGCATTTT
- - TRBJ2-1 TRBV5-1 CASSLGRVGLINEQFF TGCGCCAGCAGCTTGGGTCGGGTTGGGTTGATAAATGAGCAGTTCTTC
- - TRBJ2-1 TRBV29-1 CSVVVRGRNEQFF TGCAGCGTTGTTGTCAGGGGTCGGAATGAGCAGTTCTTC
- TRBD2 TRBJ2-7 TRBV5-5 CASSLAQGRTSGWVSYEQYF TGTGCCAGCAGCTTGGCCCAGGGCAGGACTAGCGGGTGGGTCTCCTACGAGCAGTACTTC